The entry that follows covers one TCR beta chain sequence. The data belong to a study of control samples from healthy donors and cancer patients. J gave up 2 bases and V 2 bases, and 5 bases lay outside the gene matches. There are 16 residues in the CDR3. Germline V gene sequence: CDR1 SGHRS, CDR2 YFSETQ. Profiled with immunoSEQ multiplex PCR; TCRdb holds only in-frame clones, not every one. The sample gives 95,000 to 150,000 clones, around 92% of which show up once; roughly 43% is in the top ten. The V call is TRBV5-1, the J call TRBJ1-3, with TRBD1 matching 9 bases. Source material: blood. This sequence was found in a man in his forties or fifties in good health. The CDR3 spells CASSLGTGNAGNTIYF. The CDR3 DNA is TGCGCCAGCAGCTTAGGGACAGGGAACGCTGGAAACACCATATATTTT.